The T cell receptor beta chain under discussion was sequenced for a study of blood T cell repertoires in COVID-19. In this sample, this clone turned up once. Measured with immunoSEQ multiplex PCR; TCRdb has only the in-frame clones, and not every one. The sample contains some 300,000 clones, over 75% of which appear only once. Sequencing was performed on PBMCs or T cells enriched from blood (not recorded which). The sequence derives from a young woman who had recovered from COVID-19.

CDR3 sequence: CASVTGGMMNTEAFF. The DNA for the CDR3 is TGTGCCAGCGTTACAGGGGGAATGATGAACACTGAAGCTTTCTTT. The genes are TRBV2 and TRBJ1-1, with 8 bases lining up with TRBD1. The CDR3 consists of 15 residues. Trimming at V came to 8 bases and at J to 0 bases, leaving 8 bases not matched to a gene. CDR1 is SNHLY, CDR2 FYNNEI, per germline.